This is a list of T cell receptor beta chains from one sample in a study of blood T cell repertoires in COVID-19. The table came from immunoSEQ multiplex PCR; TCRdb's copy has only in-frame clones and leaves some out. The sample lists roughly 84,000 clones; about 80% were seen once. The material sequenced was peripheral blood. The receptors here all came from a woman aged 45 to 65 with acute or convalescent COVID-19. CDR3s include the opening cysteine and the closing phenylalanine or tryptophan. D genes are given only for firm matches. Clone size appears in some rows only: once, few, many, or a class for an expanded clone.

D gene | J gene | V gene | clone size | CDR3 protein | CDR3 DNA
. | TRBJ1-5 | TRBV4-2 | . | CASSRSRGVNQPQHF | TGTGCCAGCAGCCGGTCTCGGGGGGTTAATCAGCCCCAGCATTTT
TRBD1 | TRBJ1-2 | TRBV7-9 | . | CASSLGWGQHYGYTF | TGTGCCAGCAGCTTAGGATGGGGACAGCACTATGGCTACACCTTC
. | TRBJ1-4 | TRBV7-9 | few | CASSSGRSWTADEKLFF | TGTGCCAGCAGCTCTGGGCGCTCATGGACAGCGGATGAAAAACTGTTTTTT
. | TRBJ2-7 | TRBV30 | many | CAGKAGPSSYEQYF | TGTGCCGGTAAGGCAGGTCCCAGCTCCTACGAGCAGTACTTC
. | TRBJ1-1 | TRBV7-9 | . | CASSLGEGRTEAFF | TGTGCCAGCAGCTTAGGGGAGGGGCGCACTGAAGCTTTCTTT
. | TRBJ2-7 | TRBV28 | . | CASSIGYEQYF | TGTGCCAGCAGTATCGGCTACGAGCAGTACTTC
TRBD1 | TRBJ1-2 | TRBV5-4 | . | CASSLEGQGASVGYGYTF | TGTGCCAGCAGCTTGGAGGGACAGGGGGCGTCAGTAGGGTATGGCTACACCTTC
TRBD1 | TRBJ1-3 | TRBV2 | . | CASSRTGQGNTIYF | TGTGCCAGCAGCAGGACAGGGCAAGGAAACACCATATATTTT
TRBD1 | TRBJ1-2 | TRBV5-1 | . | CASSSPDRRGYGYTF | TGCGCCAGCAGCTCTCCGGACAGGAGAGGGTATGGCTACACCTTC
TRBD1 | TRBJ2-1 | TRBV7-3 | . | CASSIGTGGHEQFF | TGTGCCAGCAGCATCGGGACAGGGGGCCATGAGCAGTTCTTC
. | TRBJ1-4 | TRBV5-4 | once | CASSLLHEGATNEKLFF | TGTGCCAGCAGCCTCCTACACGAAGGGGCAACTAATGAAAAACTGTTTTTT
. | TRBJ1-2 | TRBV6-5 | . | CASSPPGGSNYGYTF | TGTGCCAGCAGTCCCCCAGGAGGCTCTAACTATGGCTACACCTTC
. | TRBJ1-1 | TRBV28 | . | CASSFGRANTEAFF | TGTGCCAGCAGTTTCGGGAGGGCGAACACTGAAGCTTTCTTT
. | TRBJ1-2 | TRBV11-2 | . | CASSLDGVFVQGTNYGYTF | TGTGCCAGCAGCTTAGATGGGGTGTTCGTCCAGGGCACTAACTATGGCTACACCTTC
TRBD2 | TRBJ2-7 | TRBV19 | . | CASSKAIAGSAYEQYF | TGTGCCAGTAGCAAGGCCATAGCGGGTTCCGCCTACGAGCAGTACTTC
. | TRBJ1-1 | TRBV19 | . | CASSFDSSNTEAFF | TGTGCCAGTAGCTTTGACAGCTCGAACACTGAAGCTTTCTTT
TRBD1 | TRBJ1-2 | TRBV11-2 | . | CASNLGGTGKSHGYTF | TGTGCCAGCAACTTAGGTGGGACAGGGAAATCGCATGGCTACACCTTC
TRBD2 | TRBJ2-4 | TRBV3-1/TRBV3-2 | . | CASSARGRTSGKNIQYF | TGTGCCAGCAGCGCCCGTGGTAGGACTAGCGGAAAAAACATTCAGTACTTC
TRBD1 | TRBJ1-5 | TRBV6-1 | . | CASSERDRSNQPQHF | TGTGCCAGCAGTGAAAGGGACAGGAGCAATCAGCCCCAGCATTTT
. | TRBJ2-3 | TRBV5-1 | . | CASRPGQSTDTQYF | TGCGCCAGCAGGCCTGGACAGTCCACAGATACGCAGTATTTT
. | TRBJ1-2 | TRBV2 | . | CATSGNLVGGYTF | TGTGCCACGTCAGGGAACCTAGTGGGGGGCTACACCTTC
TRBD1 | TRBJ1-4 | TRBV3-1/TRBV3-2 | . | CASSQRQGMSEKLFF | TGTGCCAGCAGCCAGAGACAGGGGATGAGCGAAAAACTGTTTTTT
TRBD2 | TRBJ2-5 | TRBV28 | . | CASSLGGLARETQYF | TGTGCCAGCAGCCTTGGGGGACTAGCGCGAGAGACCCAGTACTTC
. | TRBJ1-2 | TRBV25-1 | . | CASSGWGGNYGYTF | TGTGCCAGCAGTGGGTGGGGGGGAAACTATGGCTACACCTTC
TRBD2 | TRBJ2-1 | TRBV2 | . | CASRAGGPVNEQFF | TGTGCCAGCAGAGCGGGGGGGCCCGTCAATGAGCAGTTCTTC
. | TRBJ2-3 | TRBV29-1 | . | CSVEGSTDTQYF | TGCAGCGTTGAAGGGTCTACGGATACGCAGTATTTT
. | TRBJ1-3 | TRBV7-9 | . | CASSSQGNEGNTIYF | TGTGCCAGCAGCTCCCAGGGGAACGAAGGAAACACCATATATTTT
. | TRBJ2-3 | TRBV27 | once | CASSWRTTDTQYF | TGTGCCAGCAGTTGGAGGACCACAGATACGCAGTATTTT
TRBD1 | TRBJ1-2 | TRBV3-1/TRBV3-2 | . | CASSQGLQGISHYGYTF | TGTGCCAGCAGCCAAGGGCTACAGGGGATATCGCACTATGGCTACACCTTC
TRBD1 | TRBJ2-7 | TRBV28 | few | CASRTTGTGPHEQYF | TGTGCCAGCAGGACAACCGGGACAGGGCCCCACGAGCAGTACTTC
. | TRBJ1-4 | TRBV7-9 | . | CASSKHTVLNEKLFF | TGTGCCAGCAGCAAACATACAGTATTAAATGAAAAACTGTTTTTT